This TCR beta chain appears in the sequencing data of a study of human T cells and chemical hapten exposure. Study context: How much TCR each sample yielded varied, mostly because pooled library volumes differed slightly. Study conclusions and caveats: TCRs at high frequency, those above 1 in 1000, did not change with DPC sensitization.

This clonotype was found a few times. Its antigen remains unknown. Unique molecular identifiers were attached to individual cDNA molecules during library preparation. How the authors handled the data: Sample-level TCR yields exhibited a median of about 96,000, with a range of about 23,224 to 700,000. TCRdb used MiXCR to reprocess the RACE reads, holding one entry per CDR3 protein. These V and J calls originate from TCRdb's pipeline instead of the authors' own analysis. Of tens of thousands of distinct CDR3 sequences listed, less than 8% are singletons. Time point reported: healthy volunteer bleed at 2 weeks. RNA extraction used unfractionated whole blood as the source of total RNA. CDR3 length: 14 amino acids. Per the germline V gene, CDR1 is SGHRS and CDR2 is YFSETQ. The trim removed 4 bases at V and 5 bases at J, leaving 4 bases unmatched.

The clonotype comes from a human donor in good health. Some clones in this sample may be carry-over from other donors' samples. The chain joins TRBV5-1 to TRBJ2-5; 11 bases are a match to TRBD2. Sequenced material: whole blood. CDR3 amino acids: CASSAGLAVETQYF. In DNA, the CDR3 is TGCGCCAGCAGCGCGGGACTAGCGGTGGAGACCCAGTACTTC.